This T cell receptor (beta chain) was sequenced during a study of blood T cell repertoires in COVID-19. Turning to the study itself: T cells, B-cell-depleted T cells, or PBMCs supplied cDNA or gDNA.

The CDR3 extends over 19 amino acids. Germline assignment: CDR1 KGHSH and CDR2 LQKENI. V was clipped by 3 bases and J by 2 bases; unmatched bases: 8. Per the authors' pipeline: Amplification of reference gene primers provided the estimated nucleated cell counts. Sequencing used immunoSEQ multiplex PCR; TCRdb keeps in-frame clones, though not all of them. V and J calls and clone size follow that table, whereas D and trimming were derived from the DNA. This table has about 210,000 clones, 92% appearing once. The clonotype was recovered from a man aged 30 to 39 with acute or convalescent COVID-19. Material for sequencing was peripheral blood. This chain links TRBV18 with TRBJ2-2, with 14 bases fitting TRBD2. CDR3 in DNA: TGTGCCAGCTCACCTTATGGACTAGCGGGGGGACATAACACCGGGGAGCTGTTTTTT. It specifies CASSPYGLAGGHNTGELFF.